The T cell receptor (beta chain) described here comes from a study of cytomegalovirus exposure and HLA in healthy donors. Notes on this clone: Its antigen is not known.

Study results and caveats: Reports described diagnosis of cytomegalovirus status by the classifier as highly specific and sensitive. The study listed 150 to 200 cytomegalovirus-associated TCR beta chains. TCR clusters originating in the first cohort tended to co-occur in the 120 validation repertoires, according to a later analysis. Confirmation was obtained in vitro that a few CMV-associated chains are specific for CMV antigens.

Libraries were prepared by immunoSEQ multiplex PCR; TCRdb keeps only in-frame clonotypes and omits some of them. Among over 150,000 clones listed, 75% to 90% were seen once. Deletions cut 5 bases from V and 12 bases from J, with 14 bases between. Germline V gives CDR1 MDHEN, CDR2 SYDVKM. This CDR3 is built from 12 residues. The clonotype was recovered from a man aged 18-30 years in good health and CMV-seropositive. Sequenced material: PBMCs. The V call is TRBV28, the J call TRBJ2-1; D is perhaps TRBD1 (6 bases). The chain's CDR3 is CASSILQGGQFF. CDR3 DNA: TGTGCCAGCAGTATCCTACAGGGCGGGCAGTTCTTC.